Described below is a single TCR beta chain sequence and its context. Germline CDR1 and CDR2: SGHKS and YYEKEE (reference sequence). The CDR3 contains 15 residues. Trimming took 1 base from V and 3 from J; bases not matched to a gene: 5. Assay: immunoSEQ multiplex PCR; the TCRdb copy retains only in-frame clones and omits some. The sample has about 38,000 clones; around 93% are singletons. The data were taken from a study of T cell changes during pregnancy in multiple sclerosis. The clonotype was recovered from a female donor with multiple sclerosis, enrolled in a pregnancy study. Sequenced material: CD4+ T cells from peripheral blood mononuclear cells, taken in the second trimester of pregnancy. The V gene is TRBV5-5, the J gene TRBJ2-7, with 9 positions matching TRBD1. CDR3 sequence (DNA): TGTGCCAGCAGCTTGAACGGACAGGGGAACTACGAGCAGTACTTC. Its protein product is CASSLNGQGNYEQYF.